A selection of T cell receptor beta chains follows, all from one sample in a study of blood T cell repertoires in COVID-19. TCRdb's copy holds only in-frame clones and misses some; the assay was immunoSEQ multiplex PCR. The sample holds about 220,000 clones; less than 90% are singletons and the top ten take around 2.7%. The sequenced sample consisted of PBMCs or T cells enriched from blood (not recorded which). The receptors derive from a woman aged 25 to 39 who had recovered from COVID-19. Both conserved end residues are part of each CDR3. Each record gives: V gene, clone size, J gene, D gene, CDR3 length, CDR3 DNA, CDR3 protein. The D gene is left open where the match is weak. Clone sizes are given selectively: once, few, many, or a class where the clone is expanded.

TRBV9,.,TRBJ2-3,.,15,TGTGCCAGCAGCGTCGGGACACGGAAGGCAGATACGCAGTATTTT,CASSVGTRKADTQYF
TRBV7-2,.,TRBJ2-7,TRBD1,17,TGTGCCAGCAGCTTAGGCCTAGGGGGGACAGGAACCTACGAGCAGTACTTC,CASSLGLGGTGTYEQYF
TRBV9,.,TRBJ1-5,.,14,TGTGCCAGCAGGAGGGAATCTCTGAATCAGCCCCAGCATTTT,CASRRESLNQPQHF
TRBV5-6,.,TRBJ1-1,.,11,TGTGCCAGCAGTATCGGCACTGAAGCTTTCTTT,CASSIGTEAFF
TRBV10-3,.,TRBJ1-4,.,15,TGTGCCATCAGTGAGTCGCCAGGAAATAATGAAAAACTGTTTTTT,CAISESPGNNEKLFF
TRBV18,once,TRBJ1-1,TRBD1,15,TGTGCCAGCTCCCGTGAGACAGGGGAGAACACTGAAGCTTTCTTT,CASSRETGENTEAFF
TRBV6-2/TRBV6-3,.,TRBJ2-3,TRBD2,16,TGTGCCAGCAGTTACTCCGGGGGGGGGAACACAGATACGCAGTATTTT,CASSYSGGGNTDTQYF
TRBV9,.,TRBJ2-1,.,19,TGTGCCAGCAGCGTAGGCCCGCCCTTAGGCGCGGGGGCAGGCAATGAGCAGTTCTTC,CASSVGPPLGAGAGNEQFF
TRBV7-2,.,TRBJ1-6,.,13,TGTGCCAGCAGCGCGACCAGGAATTCACCCCTCCACTTT,CASSATRNSPLHF
TRBV7-9,.,TRBJ2-5,.,14,TGTGCCAGCAGCCCCGGCGGCAGGGATGGGACCCAGTACTTC,CASSPGGRDGTQYF
TRBV2,.,TRBJ1-4,.,14,TGTGCCAGCAGTTGGGACAATGCGAATGAAAAACTGTTTTTT,CASSWDNANEKLFF
TRBV4-2,.,TRBJ2-7,TRBD1,14,TGTGCCAGCAGCTACCAGACAGGGTTCTACGAGCAGTACTTC,CASSYQTGFYEQYF
TRBV18,once,TRBJ1-2,.,15,TGTGCCAGCTCACCTAGCAAGTTAGCTAACTATGGCTACACCTTC,CASSPSKLANYGYTF
TRBV19,.,TRBJ2-7,.,16,TGTGCCAGTAGTAAGTTTTCGTCACAGGGAAACTACGAGCAGTACTTC,CASSKFSSQGNYEQYF
TRBV7-9,.,TRBJ2-2,TRBD1,16,TGTGCCAGCAGCCCTCGGACAGGTCATGGCACCGGGGAGCTGTTTTTT,CASSPRTGHGTGELFF
TRBV7-2,.,TRBJ2-4,TRBD1,16,TGTGCCAGCAGCTTAGTGGTACAGGGGGCTCTAAACATTCAGTACTTC,CASSLVVQGALNIQYF
TRBV25-1,.,TRBJ2-5,TRBD1,15,TGTGCCAGCAGAGAGATTGGGACAGGGCAAGAGACCCAGTACTTC,CASREIGTGQETQYF
TRBV3-1/TRBV3-2,.,TRBJ1-4,TRBD1,15,TGTGCCAGCAGCCAAGCTTCAGGGGGCAATGAAAAACTGTTTTTT,CASSQASGGNEKLFF
TRBV5-1,.,TRBJ1-4,.,15,TGCGCCAGCAGCCCTGTTGCCAGGGAAGGCGAAAAACTGTTTTTT,CASSPVAREGEKLFF
TRBV7-8,once,TRBJ1-1,TRBD1,13,TGTGCCAGCAGCTTAAAAGGACAGGGTGAAGCTTTCTTT,CASSLKGQGEAFF
TRBV7-3,few,TRBJ2-1,TRBD2,15,TGTGCCAGCAGCTTAACGCGCGGGGGGTACAATGAGCAGTTCTTC,CASSLTRGGYNEQFF
TRBV6-5,.,TRBJ2-7,.,15,TGTGCCAGCAGTTACTCCGGACAGCAGACCTACGAGCAGTACTTC,CASSYSGQQTYEQYF
TRBV7-9,.,TRBJ1-6,TRBD1,15,TGTGCCAGCAGCATCCGGGACAGGGGAAATTCACCCCTCCACTTT,CASSIRDRGNSPLHF
TRBV19,.,TRBJ2-5,.,14,TGTGCCAGATACCGACTAGTAAGGCAAGAGACCCAGTACTTC,CARYRLVRQETQYF
TRBV4-2,.,TRBJ2-1,TRBD2,17,TGTGCCAGCAGCCAAGCAAAGTCCGGGACTAGCACCAATGAGCAGTTCTTC,CASSQAKSGTSTNEQFF
TRBV5-5,.,TRBJ1-2,TRBD1,12,TGTGCCAGCTCGGACAGGGGCCAGCTAACCCCCTTC,CASSDRGQLTPF
TRBV10-3,.,TRBJ1-2,.,13,TGTGCCATCAGTGATCCACAGAACTATGGCTACACCTTC,CAISDPQNYGYTF
TRBV27,.,TRBJ2-1,TRBD2,15,TGTGCCAGCAGTCCATCGGGGGGGCTTGGCAATGAGCAGTTCTTC,CASSPSGGLGNEQFF
TRBV5-1,.,TRBJ1-1,.,14,TGCGCCAGCAGCCTTGGACAGCTAGGTTCGGAAGCTTTCTTT,CASSLGQLGSEAFF
TRBV7-9,.,TRBJ1-2,.,18,TGTGCCAGCAGCTTAGCGGTAGTCGGTTTTACAGGGCTCTATGGCTACACCTTC,CASSLAVVGFTGLYGYTF
TRBV9,once,TRBJ2-5,TRBD1,15,TGTGCCAGCAGCGTTGTGACAGGGCGAAGGGGGACCCAGTACTTC,CASSVVTGRRGTQYF
TRBV2,many,TRBJ2-1,.,12,TGTGCCAGCGATCTTAGCACGGGTCTGCAGTTCTTC,CASDLSTGLQFF
TRBV4-1,.,TRBJ2-7,TRBD1,17,TGCGCCAGCAGCCAGGATATGTATTCGGACAGGGCTCACGAGCAGTACTTC,CASSQDMYSDRAHEQYF
TRBV3-1/TRBV3-2,.,TRBJ2-3,.,11,TGTGCCAGCAGCCAAGACGGACTGCAGTATTTT,CASSQDGLQYF
TRBV5-8,.,TRBJ1-2,.,14,TGTGCCAGCAGCCAAACGCAAGCAAACTATGGCTACACCTTC,CASSQTQANYGYTF
TRBV7-2,.,TRBJ2-2,TRBD2,16,TGTGCCAGCAGCTTAGAATCTAGCGGGGGTACCGGGGAGCTGTTTTTT,CASSLESSGGTGELFF
TRBV4-3,.,TRBJ1-2,TRBD1,16,TGCGCCAGCAGCCAAGATTCTCTGGGGACAGGGTCTGGCTACACCTTC,CASSQDSLGTGSGYTF
TRBV4-1,.,TRBJ2-2,.,17,TGCGCCAGCAGCCGCGGGTTCGGACAGAAGAACACCGGGGAGCTGTTTTTT,CASSRGFGQKNTGELFF
TRBV4-3,.,TRBJ1-2,TRBD1,15,TGCGCCAGCAGCCAAGCTCTTGACAGGGTCTATGGCTACACCTTC,CASSQALDRVYGYTF
TRBV19,.,TRBJ2-3,TRBD2,14,TGTGCCAGTAGTGCGGGGGGGCTGACAGATACGCAGTATTTT,CASSAGGLTDTQYF
TRBV6-4,.,TRBJ2-6,TRBD2,16,TGTGCCAGCAGTGACGGGGAGGGGAAGGGGGCCAACGTCCTGACTTTC,CASSDGEGKGANVLTF
TRBV4-1,.,TRBJ2-5,TRBD2,18,TGCGCCAGCAGCCAAGAAGTTGCGGGGGGGCCGAAGCAAGAGACCCAGTACTTC,CASSQEVAGGPKQETQYF
TRBV7-9,.,TRBJ1-3,TRBD1,14,TGTGCCAGCAGCCCGGGACAGAGTGGAAACACCATATATTTT,CASSPGQSGNTIYF
TRBV6-5,.,TRBJ2-3,TRBD2,15,TGTGCCAGCAGACCACTAGCGGGGTCCACAGATACGCAGTATTTT,CASRPLAGSTDTQYF
TRBV5-1,.,TRBJ2-3,.,15,TGCGCCAGCAGCTTGGAGGACAGAGACACAGATACGCAGTATTTT,CASSLEDRDTDTQYF
TRBV19,.,TRBJ1-5,.,14,TGTGCCAGTAGTATACAAGGGGGCAATCAGCCCCAGCATTTT,CASSIQGGNQPQHF
TRBV6-6,few,TRBJ1-5,TRBD1,14,TGTGCCAGCAGTTCCACCGGGACAGGTCCAACCCAGCATTTT,CASSSTGTGPTQHF
TRBV9,.,TRBJ1-6,.,16,TGTGCCAGCAGCGTAGGGAGGGATGGGGGTAATTCACCCCTCCACTTT,CASSVGRDGGNSPLHF
TRBV6-5,.,TRBJ2-1,TRBD2,14,TGTGCCAGCAGGCGGGGGGGCTCCTACAATGAGCAGTTCTTC,CASRRGGSYNEQFF
TRBV14,.,TRBJ2-7,TRBD2,15,TGTGCCAGCAGCCAAGTTGGGGGGGGATCCTACGAGCAGTACTTC,CASSQVGGGSYEQYF
TRBV9,.,TRBJ2-3,TRBD2,17,TGTGCCAGCAGCGTATGGGGTAGCGGGGGGGCTTCAGATACGCAGTATTTT,CASSVWGSGGASDTQYF
TRBV4-3,.,TRBJ2-7,.,14,TGCGCCAGCAGCCAATCGACAGGAGTCTACGAGCAGTACTTC,CASSQSTGVYEQYF
TRBV13,.,TRBJ1-2,.,14,TGTGCCAGCAGCTTAGGCACGACCCTAGAGGGCTACACCTTC,CASSLGTTLEGYTF
TRBV5-6,.,TRBJ2-5,TRBD1,13,TGTGCCAGCAGCTGGGACAGTCAAGAGACCCAGTACTTC,CASSWDSQETQYF
TRBV6-2/TRBV6-3,.,TRBJ1-6,.,13,TGTGCCAGCAGTTCTTTTCCTTCCTCACCCCTCCACTTT,CASSSFPSSPLHF